Listed here are 10 T cell receptor beta chains from one sample, sequenced in a study of PD-1 blockade in classical Hodgkin lymphoma. The time point denotes: cycle 4 day 1 (C4D1), after around six weeks of nivolumab. Autologous stem cell transplantation was followed by relapse in every patient, and brentuximab vedotin exposure varied. Magnetic negative selection of thawed PBMCs was the method by which CD4+ T cells were purified. Clones were sequenced by immunoSEQ multiplex PCR, and TCRdb holds only the in-frame ones, with some missing. The data hold 25,000 to 35,000 clones, with 86% observed a single time. Specimen: CD4+ T cells from blood, collected before the fourth cycle of nivolumab. All receptors come from a human donor with classical Hodgkin lymphoma.

This clone was seen a single time. V gene TRBV10-3 combines with J gene TRBJ2-7; 9 bases are shared with TRBD2. Germline assignment: CDR1 ENHRY and CDR2 SYGVKD. CDR3 size: 13 residues. The V segment lost 4 bases and the J segment 5 bases; nucleotides outside the gene matches: 3. The CDR3 DNA reads TGTGCCATCAGTGGGGTAGCGGGAGACGAGCAGTACTTC. The encoded protein is CAISGVAGDEQYF.

This chain links TRBV5-1 with TRBJ2-7; unclear D gene. This CDR3 comprises 15 residues. V lost 1 base and J lost 5, with 16 bases in between. Germline values: CDR1 SGHRS, CDR2 YFSETQ. The DNA for the CDR3 is TGCGCCAGCAGCTTGCTTTCGGGCAGGCCGAACGAGCAGTACTTC. Translating it yields CASSLLSGRPNEQYF.

In this sample, this clone turned up once. The CDR3 protein is CASSLKGQSSYEQYF. In DNA, the CDR3 is TGCGCCAGCAGCTTGAAGGGACAGAGCTCCTACGAGCAGTACTTC. The chain joins TRBV5-1 to TRBJ2-7; TRBD1 aligns across 7 bases. The CDR3 consists of 15 residues. Unmatched junction bases numbered 4, after V lost 1 base and J lost 0 bases. Looked up from germline, CDR1 is SGHRS and CDR2 is YFSETQ.

The chain has TRBV11-2 and TRBJ2-7; the match to TRBD1 covers 8 bases. Germline V lookup: CDR1 SGHAT, CDR2 FQNNGV. With V trimmed by 6 bases and J by 4 bases, 8 bases remained unmatched. This CDR3 is 14 amino acids long. The CDR3 here is CASRQGQGNYEQYF. The CDR3 DNA reads as TGTGCCAGCAGGCAAGGACAGGGCAATTACGAGCAGTACTTC.

This clone has just one count. The chain recombines TRBV20-1 with TRBJ2-1, with D unresolved. The CDR3 is 10 residues long. Germline CDR1 reads DFQATT; CDR2 reads SNEGSKA (reference sequence). V was shortened by 6 bases and J by 7 bases, with 7 bases between the two germline ends. The CDR3 sequence is CSALGNEQFF. CDR3 bases: TGCAGTGCCCTGGGGAATGAGCAGTTCTTC.

This chain connects TRBV7-8 to TRBJ2-5; D possibly corresponds to TRBD2 (6 bases). The CDR3 has 14 residues. The V gene lost 1 base and the J gene lost 1 base, with 7 bases spanning the gap. CDR1 and CDR2 from the germline V gene are SGHVS and FQNEAQ. The CDR3 region has the DNA TGTGCCAGCAGCTTAGGGACTATCCAAGAGACCCAGTACTTC. This encodes CASSLGTIQETQYF.

The chain recombines TRBV19 with TRBJ2-7; 9 nucleotides line up with TRBD1. The CDR3 totals 13 residues. The V gene end was trimmed by 10 bases and the J gene end by 3 bases; junction bases not matched to a gene: 7. CDR1 LNHDA and CDR2 SQIVND come from the germline V gene (reference sequence). The CDR3 reads CAIRGTGFYEQYF. CDR3 sequence (DNA): TGTGCCATTAGGGGGACAGGGTTCTACGAGCAGTACTTC.

The chain couples TRBV4-1 to TRBJ2-1, with D hard to call. Trimming took off 0 bases at V and 4 bases at J, with 7 bases between the two ends. The CDR3 loop spans 14 amino acids. The germline V gene encodes CDR1 MGHRA and CDR2 YSYEKL. CDR3 nucleotides: TGCGCCAGCAGCCAAGATGCGTTTTACAATGAGCAGTTCTTC. As protein: CASSQDAFYNEQFF.

The rearrangement joins TRBV5-1 to TRBJ1-1; D is possibly TRBD1 (5 bases). The CDR3 consists of 14 residues. V dropped 1 base and J dropped 4 bases, with 11 bases sitting between them. CDR1 SGHRS and CDR2 YFSETQ come from the germline V gene. CDR3 sequence (DNA): TGCGCCAGCAGCTTGACTCCGGGGGGCACTGAAGCTTTCTTT. It is translated as CASSLTPGGTEAFF. The entire variable domain, with the rest obtained from reference TRBV5-1 and TRBJ1-1, is as follows: KAGVTQTPRYLIKTRGQQVTLSCSPISGHRSVSWYQQTPGQGLQFLFEYFSETQRNKGNFPGRFSGRQFSNSRSEMNVSTLELGDSALYLCASSLTPGGTEAFFGQGTRLTVV.

The chain links TRBV7-2 to TRBJ2-1; 9 positions agree with TRBD2. The CDR3 extends over 15 amino acids. J was trimmed by 9 bases and V by 6 bases; bases with no gene match: 12. CDR1 is SGHTA and CDR2 is FQGNSA in the germline V gene. The CDR3 coding sequence is TGTGCCAGCAGTCCCCTAGCGGGATCTCCGTCTGAGCAGTTCTTC. It is translated as CASSPLAGSPSEQFF. Full variable domain (missing parts from reference TRBV7-2 and TRBJ2-1): GAGVSQSPSNKVTEKGKDVELRCDPISGHTALYWYRQSLGQGLEFLIYFQGNSAPDKSGLPSDRFSAERTGGSVSTLTIQRTQQEDSAVYLCASSPLAGSPSEQFFGPGTRLTVL.